These 20 T cell receptor beta chains originate from one sample sequenced in a study of early T cells in non-severe SARS-CoV-2 infection. TCRdb processed the 5' RACE reads anew with MiXCR; each CDR3 protein has one entry. Counted here are some 67,000 distinct CDR3 sequences, about 13% occurring once; the ten biggest clones make up approximately 5.2%. Sequenced: whole blood. These receptors were collected from an adult who was a healthcare worker with PCR-confirmed SARS-CoV-2 infection or an uninfected control (not recorded which).

The chain links TRBV4-1 to TRBJ2-5; TRBD1 matches 7 bases. Germline trimming cut 6 bases from V and 1 base from J; bases unmatched to any gene: 8. This CDR3 contains 15 residues. Germline V gene data show CDR1 as MGHRA and CDR2 as YSYEKL. The CDR3, as DNA: TGCGCCAGCAGATCAGGGGGTCCTAGCCAAGAGACCCAGTACTTC. Its protein product is CASRSGGPSQETQYF.

The rearrangement uses TRBV6-1 and TRBJ1-1; D perhaps matches TRBD1 (5 bases). V was pared by 8 bases and J by 1 base, with 11 bases between. This CDR3 comprises 13 residues. The germline V gene encodes CDR1 MNHNS and CDR2 SASEGT. DNA of the CDR3: TGTGCCAGCCCTAGTACAGGGAACACTGAAGCTTTCTTT. Translation gives CASPSTGNTEAFF.

This clonotype appeared many times. The V call is TRBV7-8, the J call TRBJ2-1; D might be TRBD1 (6 bases). V dropped 3 bases and J dropped 4 bases, with 10 bases sitting between them. CDR1 and CDR2 (germline): SGHVS, FQNEAQ. CDR3 length: 14 amino acids. The CDR3 spells CASSLSGAYNEQFF. In nucleotides, the CDR3 is TGTGCCAGCAGCTTGTCAGGGGCTTACAATGAGCAGTTCTTC.

J is TRBJ2-3 and V is TRBV7-9; D gene uncertain. From germline, CDR1 is SEHNR and CDR2 FQNEAQ (reference sequence). The V end was cut by 7 bases, the J end by 6 bases, with 8 bases between. CDR3 length: 11 residues. The CDR3 sequence: CASTPADTQYF. CDR3 coding DNA: TGTGCCAGCACCCCCGCCGATACGCAGTATTTT.

This clonotype was counted a few times. The gene calls are TRBV3-1 and TRBJ1-4; D uncertain. CDR3 size: 14 residues. Germline V CDR1 and CDR2: LGHDT, YNNKEL (reference sequence). V lost 1 base and J 12 bases, leaving 15 bases between the germline ends. The CDR3 protein is CASSQGAREAQLFF. The CDR3, as DNA: TGTGCCAGCAGCCAAGGAGCGAGAGAGGCCCAACTGTTTTTT.

This clonotype was seen repeatedly, ten times or more. The chain uses TRBV2 and TRBJ2-4; a weak D match, TRBD1 (5 bases). From germline, CDR1 is SNHLY and CDR2 FYNNEI. The CDR3 spans 14 residues. Trimming cost V 1 base and J 6 bases, with 10 bases left between them. CDR3 in amino acids: CASSEGGIGNIQYF. The CDR3 bases are TGTGCCAGCAGTGAAGGGGGCATCGGAAACATTCAGTACTTC.

The chain links TRBV7-2 to TRBJ1-6; the match to TRBD1 covers 10 bases. V lost 6 bases and J lost 6; bases outside the gene matches: 5. Germline V gene sequence: CDR1 SGHTA, CDR2 FQGNSA. The length of the CDR3 is 15 residues. CDR3 coding DNA: TGTGCCAGCAGGGCCAGGGACAGGGGTAATTCACCCCTCCACTTT. It encodes CASRARDRGNSPLHF. The full variable domain, rest sourced from reference TRBV7-2 and TRBJ1-6, is GAGVSQSPSNKVTEKGKDVELRCDPISGHTALYWYRQSLGQGLEFLIYFQGNSAPDKSGLPSDRFSAERTGGSVSTLTIQRTQQEDSAVYLCASRARDRGNSPLHFGNGTRLTVT.

This chain uses TRBV4-1 with TRBJ2-4, with D perhaps matching TRBD1 (6 bases). CDR1 is MGHRA and CDR2 is YSYEKL in the germline V gene. V dropped 9 bases and J dropped 2 bases, with 11 bases sitting between them. The CDR3 loop spans 13 amino acids. CDR3 protein: CASSGTTKNIQYF. Written as DNA, the CDR3 is TGCGCCAGTTCCGGGACAACCAAAAACATTCAGTACTTC.

In its sample, this clonotype was seen a few times. The V and J genes are TRBV29-1 and TRBJ1-1; no clear D. The CDR3 has 12 amino acids. V was clipped by 7 bases and J by 4 bases, with 13 bases between them. The germline CDR1 and CDR2 sequences are SQVTM and ANQGSEA. DNA of the CDR3: TGCAGCGCCCTGGAACAGAGCACTGAAGCTTTCTTT. It codes for CSALEQSTEAFF.

The rearrangement uses TRBV5-1 and TRBJ2-3, with D unclear. The V end lost 2 bases, the J end lost 2 bases, and 9 bases lay between the germline ends. CDR1 and CDR2 (germline): SGHRS, YFSETQ. The CDR3 runs 14 residues. CDR3 region: CASSFGLVTDTQYF. CDR3 coding DNA: TGCGCCAGCAGCTTCGGGCTAGTCACAGATACGCAGTATTTT. The variable domain in full, with the rest retrieved from reference TRBV5-1 and TRBJ2-3, is KAGVTQTPRYLIKTRGQQVTLSCSPISGHRSVSWYQQTPGQGLQFLFEYFSETQRNKGNFPGRFSGRQFSNSRSEMNVSTLELGDSALYLCASSFGLVTDTQYFGPGTRLTVL.

This clonotype was seen at least ten times. V usage is TRBV7-2 and J usage is TRBJ2-3, with D maybe TRBD2 (6 bases). The CDR3 consists of 15 residues. CDR1 and CDR2 from the germline V gene are SGHTA and FQGNSA. Trimming removed 2 bases from V and 0 bases from J, with 9 bases in between. Here the CDR3 reads CASSLWAGSTDTQYF. The CDR3 nucleotides read TGTGCCAGCAGCTTATGGGCGGGGAGCACAGATACGCAGTATTTT.

The rearrangement links TRBV11-2 to TRBJ1-2, with no clear D. V was shortened by 5 bases and J by 4 bases, with 14 bases between the two germline ends. Per the germline V gene, CDR1 is SGHAT and CDR2 is FQNNGV. The CDR3 runs 14 residues. The CDR3 nucleotides are TGTGCCAGCAGCCTCACGGGAGTCGCCTATGGCTACACCTTC. Its translation: CASSLTGVAYGYTF.

The sample holds a few counts of this clonotype. The chain links TRBV6-2 or TRBV6-3 to TRBJ2-1; 10 nucleotides line up with TRBD2. Germline trimming cut 2 bases from V and 9 bases from J; bases unmatched to any gene: 4. The CDR3 runs 14 residues. Germline-derived CDR1 and CDR2 are MNHEY and SVGEGT. The CDR3 sequence is CASSYPERGGEQFF. Written as DNA, the CDR3 is TGTGCCAGCAGTTACCCCGAGCGGGGGGGTGAGCAGTTCTTC.

This clonotype was recorded at least ten times. The rearrangement links TRBV11-2 to TRBJ1-3, with D maybe TRBD1 (5 bases). The V and J ends lost 4 bases and 6 bases respectively, with 19 bases between them. Germline V lookup: CDR1 SGHAT, CDR2 FQNNGV. There are 16 residues in the CDR3. The CDR3: CASSSLGTAAENTIYF. Here the CDR3 DNA reads TGTGCCAGCAGCTCCCTAGGGACGGCGGCTGAAAACACCATATATTTT. The full variable domain, its missing parts supplied by reference TRBV11-2 and TRBJ1-3, is EAGVAQSPRYKIIEKRQSVAFWCNPISGHATLYWYQQILGQGPKLLIQFQNNGVVDDSQLPKDRFSAERLKGVDSTLKIQPAKLEDSAVYLCASSSLGTAAENTIYFGEGSWLTVV.

This clonotype occurred many times. The J gene is TRBJ2-3, the V gene TRBV24-1; no firm D call. Germline V gene data show CDR1 as KGHDR and CDR2 as SFDVKD. The CDR3 contains 12 residues. Trimming removed 5 bases at V and 0 bases at J, with 2 bases between. This CDR3 is CATSGSTDTQYF. Here the CDR3 DNA reads TGTGCCACCAGTGGGAGCACAGATACGCAGTATTTT.

This clonotype was seen more than once but under ten times. The chain is built from TRBV29-1 and TRBJ2-7, with 7 bases that match TRBD2. The CDR3 contains 13 residues. Germline V gene lookup returns CDR1 SQVTM and CDR2 ANQGSEA. Trimming at V came to 4 bases and at J to 2 bases, leaving 5 bases not matched to a gene. The CDR3: CSVGASGPYEQYF. The CDR3 nucleotides are TGCAGCGTTGGGGCTAGCGGACCCTACGAGCAGTACTTC.

This clonotype was observed many times. The chain uses TRBV4-1 and TRBJ1-4, with D maybe TRBD1 (6 bases). This CDR3 spans 16 amino acids. V gave up 1 base and J gave up 2 bases, with 11 bases separating them. In germline, CDR1 is MGHRA, CDR2 YSYEKL. The CDR3 region is CASSQGQGRTNEKLFF. As DNA, the CDR3 is TGCGCCAGCAGCCAAGGGCAGGGGAGGACTAATGAAAAACTGTTTTTT.

There are many counts of this clonotype. The chain recombines TRBV4-3 with TRBJ1-4; D gene unclear. The V gene's germline CDR1 is LGHNA and CDR2 YSLEER. V shed 3 bases and J shed 4 bases, with 6 bases lying between them. The CDR3 loop spans 13 amino acids. The CDR3 bases are TGCGCCAGCAGCCACGACAATAATGAAAAACTGTTTTTT. This sequence encodes CASSHDNNEKLFF.

The chain couples TRBV5-1 to TRBJ1-4; D is possibly TRBD1 (5 bases). This CDR3 spans 15 amino acids. V lost 5 bases and J 5 bases, leaving 16 bases between the germline ends. CDR1 SGHRS and CDR2 YFSETQ come from the germline V gene. This CDR3 reads CASRFVGGRNEKLFF. The CDR3 DNA follows: TGCGCCAGCAGATTCGTGGGGGGTCGAAATGAAAAACTGTTTTTT.

This clonotype occurred many times. V gene TRBV11-2 combines with J gene TRBJ2-1; no clear D. V gave up 1 base and J gave up 5 bases, with 9 bases separating them. The germline gives CDR1 SGHAT, CDR2 FQNNGV. This CDR3 has 14 amino acids. The CDR3 DNA reads as TGTGCCAGCAGCTTAGTCAGTGGAAACAATGAGCAGTTCTTC. Its translation: CASSLVSGNNEQFF.